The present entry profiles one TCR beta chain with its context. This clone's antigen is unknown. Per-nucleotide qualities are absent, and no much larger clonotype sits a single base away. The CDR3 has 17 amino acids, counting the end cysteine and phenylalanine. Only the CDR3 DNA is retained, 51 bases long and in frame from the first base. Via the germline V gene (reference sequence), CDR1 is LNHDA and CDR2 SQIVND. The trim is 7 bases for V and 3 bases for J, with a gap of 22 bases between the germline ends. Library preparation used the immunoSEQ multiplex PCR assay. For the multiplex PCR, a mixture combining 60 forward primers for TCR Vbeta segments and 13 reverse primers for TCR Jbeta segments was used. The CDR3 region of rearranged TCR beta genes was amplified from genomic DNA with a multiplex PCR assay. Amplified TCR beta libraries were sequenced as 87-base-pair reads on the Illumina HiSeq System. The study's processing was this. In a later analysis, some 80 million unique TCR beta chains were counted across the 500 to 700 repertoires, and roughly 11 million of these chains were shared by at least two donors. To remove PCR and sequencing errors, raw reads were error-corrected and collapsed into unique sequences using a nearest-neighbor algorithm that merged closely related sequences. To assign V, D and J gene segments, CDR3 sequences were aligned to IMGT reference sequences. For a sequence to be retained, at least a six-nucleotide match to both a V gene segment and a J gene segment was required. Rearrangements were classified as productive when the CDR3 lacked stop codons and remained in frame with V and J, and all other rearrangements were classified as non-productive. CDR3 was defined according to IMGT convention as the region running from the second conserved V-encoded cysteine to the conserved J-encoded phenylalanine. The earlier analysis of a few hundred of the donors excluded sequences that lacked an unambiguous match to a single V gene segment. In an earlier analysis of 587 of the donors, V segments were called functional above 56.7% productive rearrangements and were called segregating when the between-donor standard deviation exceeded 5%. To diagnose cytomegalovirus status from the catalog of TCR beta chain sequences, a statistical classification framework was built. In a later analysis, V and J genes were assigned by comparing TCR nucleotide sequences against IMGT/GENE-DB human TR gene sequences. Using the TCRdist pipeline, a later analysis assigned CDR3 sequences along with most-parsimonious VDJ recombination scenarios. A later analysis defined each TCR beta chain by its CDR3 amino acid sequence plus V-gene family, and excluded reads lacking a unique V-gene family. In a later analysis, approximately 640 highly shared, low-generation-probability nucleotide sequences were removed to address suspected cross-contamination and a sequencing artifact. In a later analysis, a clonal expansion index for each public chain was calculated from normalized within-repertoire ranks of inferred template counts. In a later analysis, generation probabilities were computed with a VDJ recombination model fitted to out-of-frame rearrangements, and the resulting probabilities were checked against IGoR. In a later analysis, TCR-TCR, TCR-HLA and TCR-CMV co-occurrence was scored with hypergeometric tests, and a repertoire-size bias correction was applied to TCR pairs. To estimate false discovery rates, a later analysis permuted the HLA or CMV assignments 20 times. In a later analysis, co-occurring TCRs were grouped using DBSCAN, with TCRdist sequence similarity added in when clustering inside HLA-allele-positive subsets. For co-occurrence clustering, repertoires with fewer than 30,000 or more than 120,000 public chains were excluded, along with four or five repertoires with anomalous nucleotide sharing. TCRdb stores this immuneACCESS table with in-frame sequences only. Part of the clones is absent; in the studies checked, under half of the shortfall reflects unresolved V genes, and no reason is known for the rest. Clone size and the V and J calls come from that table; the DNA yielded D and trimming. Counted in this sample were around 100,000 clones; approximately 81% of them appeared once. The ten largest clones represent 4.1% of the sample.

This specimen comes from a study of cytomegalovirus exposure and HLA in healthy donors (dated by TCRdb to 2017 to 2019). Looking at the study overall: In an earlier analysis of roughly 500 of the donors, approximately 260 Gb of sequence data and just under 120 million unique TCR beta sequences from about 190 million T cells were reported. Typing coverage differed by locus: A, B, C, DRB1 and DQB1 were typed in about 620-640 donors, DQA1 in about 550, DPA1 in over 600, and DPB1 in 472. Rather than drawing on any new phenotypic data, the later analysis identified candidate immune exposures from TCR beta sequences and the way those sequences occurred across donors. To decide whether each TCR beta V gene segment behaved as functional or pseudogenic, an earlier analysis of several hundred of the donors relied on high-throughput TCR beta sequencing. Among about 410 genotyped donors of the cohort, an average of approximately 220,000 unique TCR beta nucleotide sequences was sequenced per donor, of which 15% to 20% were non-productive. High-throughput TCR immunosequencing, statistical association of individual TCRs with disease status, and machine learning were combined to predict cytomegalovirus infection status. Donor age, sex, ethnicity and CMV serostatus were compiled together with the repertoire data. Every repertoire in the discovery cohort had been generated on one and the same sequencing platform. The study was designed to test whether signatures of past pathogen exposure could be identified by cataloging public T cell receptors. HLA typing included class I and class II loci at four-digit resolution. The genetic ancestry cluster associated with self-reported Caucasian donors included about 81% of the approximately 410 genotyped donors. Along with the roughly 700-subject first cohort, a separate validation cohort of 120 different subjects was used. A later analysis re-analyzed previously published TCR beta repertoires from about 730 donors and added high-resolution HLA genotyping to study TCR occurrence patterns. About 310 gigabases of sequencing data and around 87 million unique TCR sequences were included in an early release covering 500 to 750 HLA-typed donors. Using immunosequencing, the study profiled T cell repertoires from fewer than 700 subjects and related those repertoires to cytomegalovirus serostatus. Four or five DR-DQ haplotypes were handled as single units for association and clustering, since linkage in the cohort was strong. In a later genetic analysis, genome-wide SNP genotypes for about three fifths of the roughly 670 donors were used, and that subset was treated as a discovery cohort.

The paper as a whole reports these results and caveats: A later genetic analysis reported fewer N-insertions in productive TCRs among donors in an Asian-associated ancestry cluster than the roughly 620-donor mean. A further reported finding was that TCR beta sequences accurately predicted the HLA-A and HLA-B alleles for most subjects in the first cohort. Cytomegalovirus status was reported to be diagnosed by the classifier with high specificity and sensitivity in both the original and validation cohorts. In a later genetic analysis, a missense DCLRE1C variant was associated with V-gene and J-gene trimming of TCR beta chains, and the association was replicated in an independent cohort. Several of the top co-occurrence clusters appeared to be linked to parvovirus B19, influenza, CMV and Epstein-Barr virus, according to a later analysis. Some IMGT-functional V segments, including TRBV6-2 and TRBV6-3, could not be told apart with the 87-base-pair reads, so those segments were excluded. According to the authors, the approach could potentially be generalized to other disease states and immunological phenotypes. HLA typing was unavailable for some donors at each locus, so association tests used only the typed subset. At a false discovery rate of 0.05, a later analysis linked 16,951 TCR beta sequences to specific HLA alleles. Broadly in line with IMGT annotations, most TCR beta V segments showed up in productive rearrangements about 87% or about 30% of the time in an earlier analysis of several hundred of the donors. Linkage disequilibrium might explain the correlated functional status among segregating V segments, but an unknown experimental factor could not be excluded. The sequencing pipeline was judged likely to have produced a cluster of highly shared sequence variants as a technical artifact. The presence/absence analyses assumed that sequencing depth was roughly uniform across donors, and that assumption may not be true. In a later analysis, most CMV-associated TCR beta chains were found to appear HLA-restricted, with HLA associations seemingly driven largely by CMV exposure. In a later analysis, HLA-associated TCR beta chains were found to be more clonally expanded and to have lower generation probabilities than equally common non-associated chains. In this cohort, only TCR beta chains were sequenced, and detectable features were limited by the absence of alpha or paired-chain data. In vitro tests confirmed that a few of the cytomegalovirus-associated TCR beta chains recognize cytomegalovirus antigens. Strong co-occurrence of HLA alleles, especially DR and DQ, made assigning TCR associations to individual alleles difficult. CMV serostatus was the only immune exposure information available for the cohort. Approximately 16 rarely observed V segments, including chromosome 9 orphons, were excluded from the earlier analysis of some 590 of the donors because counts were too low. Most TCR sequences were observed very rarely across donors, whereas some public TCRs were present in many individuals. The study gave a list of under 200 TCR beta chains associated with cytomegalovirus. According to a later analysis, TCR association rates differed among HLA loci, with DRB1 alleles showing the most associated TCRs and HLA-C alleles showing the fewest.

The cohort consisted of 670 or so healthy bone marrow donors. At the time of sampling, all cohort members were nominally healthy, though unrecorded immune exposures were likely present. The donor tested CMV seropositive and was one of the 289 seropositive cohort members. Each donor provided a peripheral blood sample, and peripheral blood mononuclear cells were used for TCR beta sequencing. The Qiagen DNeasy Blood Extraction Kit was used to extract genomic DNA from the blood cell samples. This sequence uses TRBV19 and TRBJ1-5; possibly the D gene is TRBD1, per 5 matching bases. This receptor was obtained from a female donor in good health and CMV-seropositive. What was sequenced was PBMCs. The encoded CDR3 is CASTPPFPQGPNQPQHF. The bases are TGTGCCAGTACCCCGCCCTTCCCCCAGGGCCCCAATCAGCCCCAGCATTTT.